A selection of T cell receptor beta chains follows, all from one sample in a study of cytomegalovirus exposure and HLA in healthy donors. TCRdb's table, derived via immunoSEQ multiplex PCR, lists solely in-frame clones and lacks some. This sample has 200,000 to 250,000 clones, with just over 90% found just once. The source material was PBMCs. These receptors came from a woman aged 18-29 years in good health and CMV-seronegative. Each CDR3 is given with its conserved first and last residue. D genes are given only for firm matches. Not every row has a clone size; where given, it reads once, few, many or a size class.

d_call	clone_size	v_call	j_call	cdr3_aa	cdr3_nt
TRBD1	.	TRBV6-1	TRBJ1-5	CASSQDRVYSNQPQHF	TGTGCCAGCAGTCAAGACAGGGTTTATAGCAATCAGCCCCAGCATTTT
TRBD2	once	TRBV6-6	TRBJ2-1	CASSWAGGSSYNEQFF	TGTGCCAGCAGTTGGGCGGGCGGGAGCTCCTACAATGAGCAGTTCTTC
TRBD2	.	TRBV4-1	TRBJ2-4	CASSQVRYIGRTPGDIQYF	TGCGCCAGCAGCCAAGTTCGTTATATCGGGAGGACCCCCGGGGACATTCAGTACTTC
TRBD1	.	TRBV5-1	TRBJ1-2	CASSSASRQGRNYGYTF	TGCGCCAGCAGCTCCGCCTCCCGACAGGGGCGCAACTATGGCTACACCTTC
.	.	TRBV6-1	TRBJ2-7	CASRDAASYEQYF	TGTGCCAGCCGGGATGCCGCCTCCTACGAGCAGTACTTC
TRBD1	.	TRBV30	TRBJ1-2	CAWRGDRGYGYTF	TGTGCCTGGAGAGGGGACAGGGGATATGGCTACACCTTC
.	.	TRBV27	TRBJ2-7	CASGLQGPYEQYF	TGTGCCAGCGGATTACAGGGACCCTACGAGCAGTACTTC
.	.	TRBV30	TRBJ1-1	CAWSSLRGMNTEAFF	TGTGCCTGGAGTTCGTTGCGGGGGATGAACACTGAAGCTTTCTTT
TRBD2	.	TRBV5-1	TRBJ2-2	CASSVGLGTGELFF	TGCGCCAGCAGCGTTGGACTAGGCACCGGGGAGCTGTTTTTT
TRBD1	.	TRBV28	TRBJ1-5	CASSLPGQGVDSNQPQHF	TGTGCCAGCAGTCTACCGGGACAGGGGGTCGATAGCAATCAGCCCCAGCATTTT
TRBD1	.	TRBV2	TRBJ1-1	CASSDPGQARSEAFF	TGTGCCAGCAGTGACCCAGGACAGGCCCGCTCTGAAGCTTTCTTT
TRBD1	.	TRBV5-6	TRBJ1-3	CASSWGGTGGSGNTIYF	TGTGCCAGCAGCTGGGGGGGCACAGGGGGCTCTGGAAACACCATATATTTT
TRBD1	.	TRBV6-5	TRBJ1-1	CASSYSGGSEAFF	TGTGCCAGCAGTTACTCAGGGGGCTCTGAAGCTTTCTTT
.	once	TRBV5-1	TRBJ1-4	CASRAASNEKLFF	TGCGCCAGCAGAGCTGCGTCTAATGAAAAACTGTTTTTT
TRBD1	.	TRBV5-1	TRBJ2-5	CASSPDRGAQYF	TGCGCCAGCAGCCCTGACAGGGGAGCCCAGTACTTC
TRBD1	.	TRBV18	TRBJ2-7	CASSELPGGHEQYF	TGTGCCAGCTCAGAACTACCAGGGGGCCACGAGCAGTACTTC
.	.	TRBV13	TRBJ1-1	CASSWSGSTSEAFF	TGTGCCAGCAGCTGGAGTGGATCGACGTCTGAAGCTTTCTTT
.	.	TRBV9	TRBJ1-4	CASSVTHRREGEKLFF	TGTGCCAGCAGCGTAACTCATAGGCGGGAAGGTGAAAAACTGTTTTTT
.	.	TRBV10-1	TRBJ2-3	CASSESTPDTQYF	TGCGCCAGCAGTGAGAGTACTCCAGATACGCAGTATTTT
TRBD2	.	TRBV11-2	TRBJ2-2	CASSLVVAGGRDTGELFF	TGTGCCAGCAGCTTAGTTGTAGCGGGAGGTCGGGACACCGGGGAGCTGTTTTTT
TRBD2	.	TRBV4-1	TRBJ2-7	CASSRKLAGPYYEQYF	TGCGCCAGCAGCCGGAAACTAGCGGGGCCCTACTACGAGCAGTACTTC
.	.	TRBV6-1	TRBJ1-3	CASSEKGDSDFSSGNTIYF	TGTGCCAGCAGTGAAAAAGGAGACAGCGACTTTTCCAGTGGAAACACCATATATTTT
TRBD1	.	TRBV5-1	TRBJ1-1	CASSLEGRGHAFF	TGCGCCAGCAGCTTGGAGGGCAGGGGGCACGCTTTCTTT
TRBD1	.	TRBV11-2	TRBJ2-7	CASSLVGQGQSEQYF	TGTGCCAGCAGCTTAGTGGGACAGGGACAGTCCGAGCAGTACTTC
TRBD2	.	TRBV12-5	TRBJ2-7	CASGLDSSGRGSYEQYF	TGTGCTAGTGGTTTGGATTCTAGCGGGAGGGGCTCCTACGAGCAGTACTTC
.	.	TRBV5-8	TRBJ2-1	CASSLNRGGRVAPNEQFF	TGTGCCAGCAGCTTGAATAGAGGGGGTCGAGTCGCCCCCAATGAGCAGTTCTTC
.	once	TRBV6-1	TRBJ1-5	CASSEAQWEEDQHF	TGTGCCAGCAGTGAAGCGCAGTGGGAGGAGGACCAGCATTTT
TRBD1	.	TRBV18	TRBJ1-5	CASSPVTGGANQPQHF	TGTGCCAGCTCACCAGTGACAGGGGGCGCGAATCAGCCCCAGCATTTT
.	.	TRBV28	TRBJ1-2	CASSFLNYGYTF	TGTGCCAGCAGTTTCTTGAACTATGGCTACACCTTC
TRBD2	once	TRBV30	TRBJ2-1	CAWGKAGVDEQFF	TGTGCCTGGGGAAAAGCGGGAGTCGATGAGCAGTTCTTC
.	.	TRBV28	TRBJ1-5	CAAPGPGGQPQHF	TGTGCCGCCCCCGGCCCGGGGGGCCAGCCCCAGCATTTT
.	.	TRBV2	TRBJ2-1	CASSEVGGLHNEQFF	TGTGCCAGCAGTGAAGTGGGCGGGCTGCACAATGAGCAGTTCTTC
.	.	TRBV5-1	TRBJ2-2	CASSLATTNTGELFF	TGCGCCAGCAGCTTGGCTACTACGAACACCGGGGAGCTGTTTTTT
.	.	TRBV29-1	TRBJ2-1	CSVLERWYEQFF	TGCAGCGTTTTGGAGCGTTGGTATGAGCAGTTCTTC
.	.	TRBV9	TRBJ2-7	CASSQVGLAGEQYF	TGTGCCAGCAGCCAGGTGGGGCTGGCCGGCGAGCAGTACTTC
TRBD2	.	TRBV5-1	TRBJ2-1	CASAIQRENNEQFF	TGCGCCAGCGCGATTCAGCGGGAGAACAATGAGCAGTTCTTC
TRBD1	once	TRBV30	TRBJ2-5	CAWSPDRGKTQYF	TGTGCCTGGAGTCCGGACAGGGGGAAGACCCAGTACTTC
.	.	TRBV9	TRBJ2-3	CASSVARQADTQYF	TGTGCCAGCAGCGTAGCCCGACAGGCAGATACGCAGTATTTT
TRBD1	.	TRBV10-1	TRBJ2-4	CASSGFRTGENIQYF	TGCGCCAGCAGTGGTTTCCGGACAGGGGAAAACATTCAGTACTTC
.	.	TRBV27	TRBJ1-5	CASRKDGRIQPQHF	TGTGCCAGCAGGAAGGACGGGAGGATTCAGCCCCAGCATTTT
TRBD2	.	TRBV5-1	TRBJ2-1	CASSFAPVGREFYNEQFF	TGCGCCAGCAGCTTCGCTCCCGTGGGGCGGGAGTTTTACAATGAGCAGTTCTTC
TRBD1	once	TRBV5-1	TRBJ1-4	CASSRRDRTATNEKLFF	TGCGCCAGCAGCAGAAGGGACAGGACTGCAACTAATGAAAAACTGTTTTTT
TRBD1	many	TRBV30	TRBJ1-2	CAWSRVQGRGYTF	TGTGCCTGGAGTAGGGTACAGGGGAGAGGCTACACCTTC
.	.	TRBV29-1	TRBJ1-1	CSVKGHTNTEAFF	TGCAGCGTTAAGGGACACACGAACACTGAAGCTTTCTTT
TRBD2	.	TRBV9	TRBJ2-2	CASSVLPGLAGGVCGELFF	TGTGCCAGCAGCGTACTCCCGGGACTAGCGGGAGGAGTGTGCGGGGAGCTGTTTTTT
.	.	TRBV7-2	TRBJ1-1	CASSLVGRRGTEAFF	TGTGCCAGCAGCTTAGTGGGGCGGAGGGGCACTGAAGCTTTCTTT
TRBD2	.	TRBV5-1	TRBJ2-7	CASSPLAGGGPYEQYF	TGCGCCAGCAGCCCCCTGGCCGGCGGGGGTCCCTACGAGCAGTACTTC
TRBD1	.	TRBV28	TRBJ2-1	CASSLHQTGGYEQFF	TGTGCCAGCAGTTTGCACCAAACAGGGGGGTATGAGCAGTTCTTC
.	once	TRBV6-1	TRBJ2-1	CASSARVNEQFF	TGTGCCAGCAGTGCCAGGGTTAATGAGCAGTTCTTC
.	.	TRBV20-1	TRBJ2-5	CSATQETQYF	TGCAGTGCTACACAAGAGACCCAGTACTTC
.	.	TRBV19	TRBJ2-1	CASSPGRPYNEQFF	TGTGCCAGTAGTCCAGGGCGGCCCTACAATGAGCAGTTCTTC
.	.	TRBV2	TRBJ2-2	CASSEARRIGRAGELFF	TGTGCCAGCAGTGAAGCGAGGAGGATCGGGCGGGCCGGGGAGCTGTTTTTT